This TCR beta chain was documented in a study of radiation and T cells in renal cell carcinoma. Broader study findings: Pretreatment tumor biopsies were lacking, so baseline clonotypes are unknown.

Time point specified: blood 4 weeks post-SBRT, at nephrectomy. The treatment here: 15 Gy SBRT to primary tumor, nephrectomy 4 weeks later. V was clipped by 5 bases and J by 6 bases, with 14 bases between them. This CDR3 region has 14 residues. From germline, CDR1 is KGHSH and CDR2 LQKENI. In regard to this clone: Antigen: not known.

Clones were read by immunoSEQ multiplex PCR, and TCRdb kept only the in-frame ones, dropping some. The table lists 150,000 to 200,000 clones, about nine tenths of them singletons. Sequencing used blood, obtained from a patient whose treatment included radiotherapy and nephrectomy. The clonotype comes from a woman aged 45 to 65 with renal cell carcinoma. The rearrangement joins TRBV18 to TRBJ2-1; D may match TRBD1 or TRBD2 (5 bases each). Here the CDR3 reads CASSDGTRSNEQFF. CDR3 DNA sequence: TGTGCCAGCTCAGACGGGACCCGGAGCAATGAGCAGTTCTTC.